The 13 T cell receptor beta chains reported below all come from one sample, sequenced in a study of human T cells and chemical hapten exposure (TCRdb year 2021). The library was obtained by RACE. Sequencing was carried out with a NextSeq 500. The public sequencing data were trimmed at Q25 with fastp and processed into clonotypes with MiXCR by TCRdb, which kept only in-frame beta chains. Duplicate CDR3 protein sequences are folded into a single record with the most common DNA and genes. For this sample the table gives some 84,000 distinct CDR3 sequences, of which more than 9% were detected only once. About 5% of the sample is taken by the ten largest. The time point label, as the study defines it: patch test 2, 6 weeks after DPC sensitization. The treatment or condition tag for this specimen amounts to: therapeutic diphenylcyclopropenone sensitization with weekly scalp DPC. The source was whole blood, collected in connection with sensitization to the hapten diphenylcyclopropenone (DPC). These receptors all stem from a woman in her forties or fifties with alopecia areata. Some clones in this sample may be carry-over from other donors' samples.

The table lists this clonotype with a few counts. The rearrangement joins TRBV15 to TRBJ1-5, with a weak D call TRBD1 (5 bases). V shed 1 base and J shed 3 bases, with 7 bases lying between them. CDR1 LNHNV and CDR2 YYDKDF come from the germline V gene (reference sequence). The CDR3 loop spans 14 amino acids. The CDR3 sequence is CATSRGGANQPQHF. The CDR3 DNA follows: TGTGCCACCAGCAGAGGAGGGGCCAATCAGCCCCAGCATTTT.

The gene calls are TRBV5-1 and TRBJ2-7, with TRBD2 matching 8 bases. V lost 3 bases and J lost 0; bases outside the gene matches: 5. This CDR3 region has 15 residues. CDR1 SGHRS and CDR2 YFSETQ come from the germline V gene. The CDR3, as DNA: TGCGCCAGCAGCTCCATAGCGGGAAGCTCCTACGAGCAGTACTTC. It encodes CASSSIAGSSYEQYF.

This clonotype came up many times. The V call is TRBV28, the J call TRBJ2-2; D is perhaps TRBD2 (5 bases). Germline CDR1 and CDR2: MDHEN and SYDVKM. Trimming cost V 7 bases and J 2 bases, with 11 bases left between them. The CDR3 spans 14 residues. The CDR3 bases are TGTGCCAGCAAGTTAGCGTCTAACACCGGGGAGCTGTTTTTT. It encodes CASKLASNTGELFF.

This clonotype was seen only a few times. CDR3 residues: CASSPPFRAGSPLHF. The CDR3 DNA is TGTGCCAGCTCACCACCTTTCAGGGCAGGATCACCCCTCCACTTT. The chain couples TRBV18 to TRBJ1-6; TRBD1 is a possible D gene (5 bases). The CDR3 is 15 residues long. V shed 0 bases and J shed 10 bases, with 13 bases lying between them. Germline V gives CDR1 KGHSH, CDR2 LQKENI.

This clonotype occurred many times. The V gene is TRBV6-1, the J gene TRBJ1-1; the match to TRBD1 covers 7 bases. Germline assignment: CDR1 MNHNS and CDR2 SASEGT. After removal of 6 bases from V and 6 bases from J, the junction contained 7 bases not matched to a gene. The CDR3 length is 13 residues. CDR3 nucleotides: TGTGCCAGCAGGAGACAGGGATCGGCTGAAGCTTTCTTT. Its protein product is CASRRQGSAEAFF.

The chain links TRBV19 to TRBJ2-7, with TRBD1 matching 10 bases. The trim removed 5 bases at V and 2 bases at J, leaving 9 bases unmatched. The CDR3 spans 16 residues. Germline-derived CDR1 and CDR2 are LNHDA and SQIVND (reference sequence). The CDR3 sequence: CASSPPRDRGPYEQYF. The CDR3 DNA reads TGTGCCAGTAGTCCCCCCCGGGACAGGGGACCCTACGAGCAGTACTTC.

This clonotype showed up just a few times. This chain links TRBV6-6 with TRBJ2-5; 8 bases map to TRBD2. The CDR3 extends over 16 amino acids. V lost 6 bases, J lost 3 bases, and 12 bases stayed unmatched. CDR1 is MNHNY, CDR2 SVGAGI, per germline (reference sequence). Written as DNA, the CDR3 is TGTGCCAGCAGGGATACTAGCGGCAGAGACGAAGAGACCCAGTACTTC. Its protein product is CASRDTSGRDEETQYF.

The chain is built from TRBV18 and TRBJ1-4; D is unclear. CDR3 length equals 15 residues. Trimming cost V 0 bases and J 4 bases, with 9 bases left between them. Germline V gene data show CDR1 as KGHSH and CDR2 as LQKENI. The CDR3 reads CASSPPSQFNEKLFF. CDR3 DNA: TGTGCCAGCTCACCACCGTCCCAGTTTAATGAAAAACTGTTTTTT.

This clonotype has ten or more counts. The chain is built from TRBV12-3 or TRBV12-4 and TRBJ1-6, with 7 bases identical to TRBD1. Trimming took 1 base from V and 5 from J; bases not matched to a gene: 5. This CDR3 comprises 16 residues. The CDR3 nucleotides read TGTGCCAGCAGTTTAGGCCGGACAGGCAATAATTCACCCCTCCACTTT. Amino acids: CASSLGRTGNNSPLHF.

This clonotype was seen more than once but under ten times. The chain combines TRBV2 with TRBJ2-1, with no clear D. This CDR3 has 13 residues. Trimming removed 9 bases at V and 1 base at J, with 10 bases between. CDR1 is SNHLY, CDR2 FYNNEI, per germline. As DNA, the CDR3 is TGTGCCAGTTTACAGCGATCCTACAATGAGCAGTTCTTC. It encodes CASLQRSYNEQFF.

This clonotype was recorded many times. The chain combines TRBV4-1 with TRBJ1-2; D perhaps matches TRBD1 (6 bases). The germline V gene encodes CDR1 MGHRA and CDR2 YSYEKL. Trimming shortened V by 1 base and J by 6 bases, and 15 bases separated the two germline ends. This CDR3 region has 15 residues. CDR3 coding DNA: TGCGCCAGCAGCCAAGCCCCCACAGGGAGGAATGGCTACACCTTC. This encodes CASSQAPTGRNGYTF.

This clonotype was seen at least ten times. The chain recombines TRBV2 with TRBJ2-6; the D is unclear. CDR1 SNHLY and CDR2 FYNNEI come from the germline V gene. This CDR3 is built from 15 residues. V dropped 6 bases and J dropped 0 bases, with 9 bases sitting between them. The chain's CDR3 is CASSLRRSGANVLTF. The CDR3 DNA reads TGTGCCAGCAGCCTTCGGCGCTCTGGGGCCAACGTCCTGACTTTC.

The chain links TRBV5-5 to TRBJ1-2; no firm D call. The germline V gene encodes CDR1 SGHKS and CDR2 YYEKEE (reference sequence). Trimming removed 0 bases from V and 0 bases from J, with 6 bases in between. The CDR3 is 14 amino acids. Here the CDR3 reads CASSLDQANYGYTF. The CDR3 DNA reads TGTGCCAGCAGCTTGGATCAGGCTAACTATGGCTACACCTTC.